This TCR beta chain was captured by sequencing in a study of shared clonotypes between healthy human individuals. Per the authors' pipeline: ImmunoSEQ yielded junction-only sequences lacking quality scores, so filtering differed. The assay was immunoSEQ multiplex PCR, and TCRdb's table has in-frame clones only and misses some. Clonal size and the V and J genes are those of that table, whereas D and trimming came from the DNA. The profile covers nearly 1 million clones, with 60% to 85% appearing a single time and 1.5% taken by the ten largest. The source is a man in his late teens or twenties in good health. Sequenced: memory CD4+ T cells sorted from blood. The subset was: CD45RA-negative fraction.

CDR3 sequence reads: CASSVSGTTDEQFF. The DNA of the CDR3 is TGTGCCAGCAGTGTTTCCGGGACTACCGATGAGCAGTTCTTC. The rearrangement uses TRBV6-4 and TRBJ2-1; TRBD2 matches at 7 bases. The CDR3 runs 14 residues. CDR1 is MRHNA and CDR2 is SNTAGT in the germline V gene. V trimming: 4 bases; J trimming: 8 bases; junction bases outside the gene matches: 8.